These T cell receptor beta chains were read from a single sample in a study of blood T cell repertoires in COVID-19. Some clones are missing from TCRdb's copy, which holds only in-frame ones; the method was immunoSEQ multiplex PCR. The table records about 130,000 clones, around 86% of them present only once. The sequenced sample consisted of peripheral blood. Receptors were obtained from a man older than 75 with active or convalescent COVID-19. The CDR3 runs from the conserved cysteine through the conserved F or W. The D gene is left open where the match is weak. Clone size is not always given. Where it is, it says once, few, many or a class for expanded clones.

j_call | d_call | cdr3_length | v_call | clone_size | cdr3_aa | cdr3_nt
TRBJ2-5 | TRBD2 | 14 | TRBV5-1 | . | CASSLGGGRETQYF | TGCGCCAGCAGCTTGGGGGGGGGTCGAGAGACCCAGTACTTC
TRBJ2-6 | . | 14 | TRBV7-3 | . | CASSLSSGANVLTF | TGTGCCAGCAGCTTATCGTCTGGGGCCAACGTCCTGACTTTC
TRBJ2-3 | . | 16 | TRBV5-6 | . | CASSFQKRRVSDTQYF | TGTGCCAGCAGCTTCCAGAAGAGGAGGGTGTCAGATACGCAGTATTTT
TRBJ2-1 | TRBD1 | 17 | TRBV27 | . | CASSLSKSGGVYNEQFF | TGTGCCAGCAGTTTATCGAAGTCAGGGGGCGTTTACAATGAGCAGTTCTTC
TRBJ1-5 | . | 16 | TRBV6-1 | . | CASSEALRGSHQPQHF | TGTGCCAGCAGTGAAGCACTCAGGGGTAGCCATCAGCCCCAGCATTTT
TRBJ1-6 | TRBD1 | 17 | TRBV10-3 | . | CAISESPARQGGSPLHF | TGTGCCATCAGTGAGTCACCGGCCAGACAGGGTGGTTCACCCCTCCACTTT
TRBJ1-4 | TRBD1 | 15 | TRBV24-1 | few | CATSDYRDRAGKLFF | TGTGCCACCAGTGATTACCGGGACAGGGCAGGAAAACTGTTTTTT
TRBJ2-5 | TRBD1 | 13 | TRBV5-4 | . | CASSLDREETQYF | TGTGCCAGCAGCCTTGACAGGGAAGAGACCCAGTACTTC
TRBJ2-7 | TRBD2 | 16 | TRBV7-6 | . | CASSLGAWGTTYEQYF | TGTGCCAGCAGCTTAGGGGCATGGGGGACTACCTACGAGCAGTACTTC
TRBJ1-3 | . | 15 | TRBV9 | . | CASSVSRAGGNTIYF | TGTGCCAGCAGCGTCTCCAGGGCGGGAGGAAACACCATATATTTT
TRBJ2-3 | TRBD1 | 12 | TRBV14 | . | CASSPDRGTQYF | TGTGCCAGCAGCCCCGACAGGGGAACGCAGTATTTT
TRBJ1-1 | TRBD1 | 15 | TRBV5-6 | . | CASSFRGWGNTEAFF | TGTGCCAGCAGCTTCAGGGGGTGGGGAAACACTGAAGCTTTCTTT